The subject of this entry is one T cell receptor (beta chain). These data come from a study of OX40 agonist ivuxolimab in advanced cancers. Study context: Therapy given before enrollment (anti-PD-1, anti-PD-L1 or anti-CTLA-4) was allowed, and 40% to 45% had some.

Repertoires were generated with immunoSEQ multiplex PCR, while TCRdb's copy carries only in-frame clones and drops some. The sample carries tens of thousands of clones, about 80% recorded once. The input for sequencing was CD4+ or CD8+ T cells sorted from blood, taken in a trial of the OX40 agonist ivuxolimab. This clonotype was sampled from an adult with an advanced solid tumor such as melanoma, head and neck, liver or kidney cancer.

Written as DNA, the CDR3 is TGTGCCAGTAGTATTACTAGGGACCAAGAGACCCAGTACTTC. Protein: CASSITRDQETQYF. The rearrangement joins TRBV19 to TRBJ2-5; D might be TRBD2 (5 bases). Germline lookup yields CDR1 LNHDA and CDR2 SQIVND (reference sequence). The CDR3 length is 14 residues. V dropped 3 bases and J dropped 0 bases, with 8 bases sitting between them. The full variable domain, completed using reference TRBV19 and TRBJ2-5, is DGGITQSPKYLFRKEGQNVTLSCEQNLNHDAMYWYRQDPGQGLRLIYYSQIVNDFQKGDIAEGYSVSREKKESFPLTVTSAQKNPTAFYLCASSITRDQETQYFGPGTRLLVL.